The 27 T cell receptor beta chains presented below share a single source sample, sequenced in a study of shared clonotypes between healthy human individuals. Produced via immunoSEQ multiplex PCR; TCRdb's table is partial and in-frame only. The sample includes a few million clones, 85% to 95% of them seen just once. Source material: naive CD4+ T cells from PBMCs. The subset was: CD45RA+ positively selected. These receptor sequences come from a man aged 18 to 30 in good health. Some clones in this sample may be carry-over from other donors' samples.

The chain recombines TRBV19 with TRBJ1-5; D may be TRBD1 (6 bases). V gave up 9 bases and J gave up 0 bases, with 21 bases separating them. The CDR3 is 17 amino acids. Looked up from germline, CDR1 is LNHDA and CDR2 is SQIVND (reference sequence). CDR3 coding DNA: TGTGCCAGAAATAAGGGGGGGACCCGTTATAGCAATCAGCCCCAGCATTTT. This sequence encodes CARNKGGTRYSNQPQHF.

About this clone: Within the sample, other DNA sequences also encode this same CDR3. In DNA, the CDR3 is TGCGCCAGCAGCTTGGGGTCCGATCAGCCCCAGCATTTT. This translates into CASSLGSDQPQHF. This chain uses TRBV5-1 with TRBJ1-5; D is undetermined. Germline V gene sequence: CDR1 SGHRS, CDR2 YFSETQ. The CDR3 contains 13 residues. V was pared by 0 bases and J by 5 bases, with 6 bases between.

CDR3: CASSQRMSSYNEQFF. Here the CDR3 DNA reads TGTGCCAGCAGTCAGCGGATGAGCTCCTACAATGAGCAGTTCTTC. The genes are TRBV6-5 and TRBJ2-1; a weak D match, TRBD2 (5 bases). Germline V gene lookup returns CDR1 MNHEY and CDR2 SVGAGI. CDR3 size: 15 residues. The V end lost 5 bases, the J end lost 0 bases, and 11 bases lay between the germline ends.

The chain joins TRBV7-2 to TRBJ2-7; possibly TRBD2 for D (6 bases). Germline-derived CDR1 and CDR2 are SGHTA and FQGNSA. V was trimmed by 1 base and J by 2 bases, leaving 12 bases between them. The CDR3 spans 15 residues. CDR3 protein: CASSLGGAQTYEQYF. The CDR3 DNA reads TGTGCCAGCAGCTTAGGCGGGGCACAGACCTACGAGCAGTACTTC.

A single count supports this clone. The V and J genes are TRBV2 and TRBJ2-3; no clear D gene. The germline gives CDR1 SNHLY, CDR2 FYNNEI. V dropped 7 bases and J dropped 4 bases, with 9 bases sitting between them. The CDR3 is made up of 12 amino acids. The CDR3 DNA sequence: TGTGCCAGCACCAGAGAGGCAGATACGCAGTATTTT. The encoded protein is CASTREADTQYF.

The chain has TRBV18 and TRBJ2-7; the match to TRBD1 covers 7 bases. In germline, CDR1 is KGHSH, CDR2 LQKENI. This CDR3 comprises 15 residues. J lost 3 bases, V lost 6 bases, and 11 bases had no gene match. The CDR3 DNA is TGTGCCAGCTCCCCCGGGACAGAACGTAACTACGAGCAGTACTTC. It translates to CASSPGTERNYEQYF. The complete variable domain, with remaining parts taken from reference TRBV18 and TRBJ2-7, reads NAGVMQNPRHLVRRRGQEARLRCSPMKGHSHVYWYRQLPEEGLKFMVYLQKENIIDESGMPKERFSAEFPKEGPSILRIQQVVRGDSAAYFCASSPGTERNYEQYFGPGTRLTVT.

The rearrangement links TRBV11-2 to TRBJ2-1; 12 bases match TRBD2. The CDR3 has 15 residues. Germline values: CDR1 SGHAT, CDR2 FQNNGV. The V gene end was trimmed by 4 bases and the J gene end by 6 bases; junction bases not matched to a gene: 4. Written as DNA, the CDR3 is TGTGCCAGCAGCTACCCGGGACTAGCGGGCAATGAGCAGTTCTTC. Protein: CASSYPGLAGNEQFF.

The V and J genes are TRBV5-1 and TRBJ2-5, with 8 nucleotides matching TRBD2. Germline V CDR1 and CDR2: SGHRS, YFSETQ. After removal of 0 bases from V and 4 bases from J, the junction contained 8 bases not matched to a gene. The CDR3 spans 16 residues. The CDR3: CASSLGVIAGTETQYF. The CDR3 DNA is TGCGCCAGCAGCTTGGGGGTAATAGCGGGAACAGAGACCCAGTACTTC.

The chain recombines TRBV19 with TRBJ2-2; 8 bases fit TRBD1. CDR3 length equals 14 residues. V gave up 4 bases and J gave up 7 bases; unmatched junction bases: 5. From germline, CDR1 is LNHDA and CDR2 SQIVND (reference sequence). The DNA of the CDR3 is TGTGCCAGTAGTAATCAGGGGGCAAGCGGGGAGCTGTTTTTT. Translating gives CASSNQGASGELFF. Full variable domain (remainder filled in from reference TRBV19 and TRBJ2-2): DGGITQSPKYLFRKEGQNVTLSCEQNLNHDAMYWYRQDPGQGLRLIYYSQIVNDFQKGDIAEGYSVSREKKESFPLTVTSAQKNPTAFYLCASSNQGASGELFFGEGSRLTVL.

In its sample, this clone was seen once. The chain links TRBV18 to TRBJ1-2; D not certain. Germline V gives CDR1 KGHSH, CDR2 LQKENI. The length of the CDR3 is 13 residues. Trimming took 6 bases from V and 3 from J, leaving 11 bases between them. The CDR3 is CASSDGRDYGYTF. For the CDR3, the DNA is TGTGCCAGCTCGGACGGGAGGGACTATGGCTACACCTTC.

The gene calls are TRBV7-9 and TRBJ1-5, with D possibly matching TRBD1 (5 bases). V lost 5 bases and J 6 bases, leaving 26 bases between the germline ends. Germline V CDR1 and CDR2: SEHNR, FQNEAQ (reference sequence). The CDR3 runs 18 residues. The DNA of the CDR3 is TGTGCCAGCAGCCCTTCCGGTGGGGCAGGGTCCTCTGCTCAGCCCCAGCATTTT. Translation: CASSPSGGAGSSAQPQHF.

Of note for this clone: The sample carries other DNA sequences with the same CDR3. The V gene is TRBV4-1, the J gene TRBJ2-7; 12 bases are shared with TRBD2. CDR3 length: 16 residues. V was clipped by 4 bases and J by 2 bases; unmatched bases: 6. Per the germline V gene, CDR1 is MGHRA and CDR2 is YSYEKL. The CDR3 sequence: CASSRTLAGGPYEQYF. CDR3 coding DNA: TGCGCCAGCAGCCGGACCCTAGCGGGAGGGCCCTACGAGCAGTACTTC.

V and J are TRBV9 and TRBJ1-2, with 9 bases aligning to TRBD1. Germline lookup yields CDR1 SGDLS and CDR2 YYNGEE. V dropped 0 bases and J dropped 1; count of bases not matched to a gene: 4. The CDR3 covers 16 residues. The CDR3 region has the DNA TGTGCCAGCAGCGTAGGGAACAGGGGGCATAACTATGGCTACACCTTC. As protein: CASSVGNRGHNYGYTF.

The CDR3 DNA follows: TGTGCCAGTTCCCAGAACATCGGGACCAAAAACATTCAGTACTTC. This sequence encodes CASSQNIGTKNIQYF. The rearrangement links TRBV18 to TRBJ2-4; weak D call: TRBD2 (5 bases). The V and J ends lost 9 bases and 2 bases respectively, with 17 bases between them. CDR1 is KGHSH and CDR2 is LQKENI in the germline V gene. CDR3 length: 15 amino acids.

V usage is TRBV5-1 and J usage is TRBJ2-3; D remains unclear. V gave up 4 bases and J gave up 1 base, with 7 bases separating them. From germline, CDR1 is SGHRS and CDR2 YFSETQ. The CDR3 loop spans 13 amino acids. DNA for the CDR3: TGCGCCAGCAGCCAGGACGGCACAGATACGCAGTATTTT. Translation: CASSQDGTDTQYF.

The chain combines TRBV5-8 with TRBJ2-5, with 7 bases lining up with TRBD1. The ends lost 7 bases at V and 5 bases at J; junction bases unmatched: 8. The CDR3 consists of 13 residues. The germline V gene encodes CDR1 SGHTS and CDR2 YDEGEE. The CDR3 loop reads CASRDRDHETQYF. For the CDR3, the DNA is TGTGCCAGCCGCGACAGGGATCACGAGACCCAGTACTTC.

Worth noting for this clone: A read error may account for a junction end that differs from germline. Other DNA sequences of this sample code for an identical CDR3. The chain carries TRBV28 and TRBJ1-2; D is unclear. This CDR3 spans 15 amino acids. Looked up from germline, CDR1 is MDHEN and CDR2 is SYDVKM. The CDR3 spells CASSLQPSYVYGYTF. CDR3 sequence (DNA): TGTGCCAGCAGTTTGCAGCCATCTTATGTCTATGGCTACACTTTC.

V and J are TRBV6-1 and TRBJ2-5, with 8 bases that match TRBD1. The CDR3 sequence is 13 residues long. Germline-derived CDR1 and CDR2 are MNHNS and SASEGT. Trimming removed 9 bases from V and 5 bases from J; junction bases left unmatched: 8. The CDR3 sequence is CASDRGGVETQYF. The CDR3 region has the DNA TGTGCCAGTGACAGGGGTGGGGTGGAGACCCAGTACTTC.

This chain links TRBV4-2 with TRBJ1-2, with D perhaps matching TRBD1 (6 bases). The CDR3 is 14 amino acids. Trimming pared 5 bases from V and 3 bases from J, leaving 13 bases between. Germline loops: CDR1 LGHNA, CDR2 YNFKEQ. The CDR3 DNA follows: TGTGCCAGCAGCTCCAGACAGGTTGACTATGGCTACACCTTC. It is translated as CASSSRQVDYGYTF.

Written as DNA, the CDR3 is TGCGCCAGCAGGAAATCTGGGTACGAGCAGTACTTC. This codes for CASRKSGYEQYF. This rearrangement joins TRBV10-2 to TRBJ2-7, with no clear D. CDR1 is WSHSY and CDR2 is SAAADI in the germline V gene. The CDR3 is 12 residues long. Trimming shortened V by 6 bases and J by 4 bases, and 10 bases separated the two germline ends.

Written as DNA, the CDR3 is TGCGCCAGCAGCCAAGTTCATCTTCCGAGCTCCTACGAGCAGTACTTC. Translated: CASSQVHLPSSYEQYF. The rearrangement uses TRBV4-1 and TRBJ2-7; D is undetermined. Per the germline V gene, CDR1 is MGHRA and CDR2 is YSYEKL. V shed 1 base and J shed 0 bases, with 13 bases lying between them. The CDR3 length is 16 residues.

The rearrangement uses TRBV2 and TRBJ2-2; TRBD2 might be the D (5 bases). Looked up from germline, CDR1 is SNHLY and CDR2 is FYNNEI. V dropped 2 bases and J dropped 14 bases, with 24 bases sitting between them. This CDR3 has 16 amino acids. CDR3 residues: CASSEKSRDRLSTLFF. CDR3 bases: TGTGCCAGCAGTGAAAAATCACGGGATAGATTATCGACTCTGTTTTTT.

This rearrangement joins TRBV27 to TRBJ2-7; 8 nucleotides match TRBD1. CDR1 is MNHEY and CDR2 is SMNVEV in the germline V gene (reference sequence). V lost 8 bases to trimming and J lost 3 bases; unmatched junction nucleotides: 9. This CDR3 is built from 14 residues. CDR3 nucleotides: TGTGCCAGCCAAGGGCCAGGGGGCATCTACGAGCAGTACTTC. It specifies CASQGPGGIYEQYF.

The chain is built from TRBV19 and TRBJ2-1; 9 positions match TRBD2. There are 16 residues in the CDR3. Germline assignment: CDR1 LNHDA and CDR2 SQIVND (reference sequence). Trimming took 4 bases from V and 7 from J; bases not matched to a gene: 11. The CDR3 region is CASSTLAGTGRNEQFF. In nucleotides, the CDR3 is TGTGCCAGTAGTACCCTAGCGGGAACTGGGAGAAATGAGCAGTTCTTC. Full variable domain (rest looked up from reference TRBV19 and TRBJ2-1): DGGITQSPKYLFRKEGQNVTLSCEQNLNHDAMYWYRQDPGQGLRLIYYSQIVNDFQKGDIAEGYSVSREKKESFPLTVTSAQKNPTAFYLCASSTLAGTGRNEQFFGPGTRLTVL.

The chain combines TRBV28 with TRBJ2-7; 8 bases align to TRBD2. The germline CDR1 and CDR2 sequences are MDHEN and SYDVKM. V shed 5 bases, J shed 0 bases, and the junction held 9 bases outside the gene matches. The CDR3 is made up of 16 amino acids. The CDR3 DNA is TGTGCCAGCAGTACCCGACTAGCGATAAGCTCCTACGAGCAGTACTTC. As protein: CASSTRLAISSYEQYF.

The table lists this clone with a count of one. The chain joins TRBV19 to TRBJ1-1, with 7 bases aligning to TRBD1. With 8 bases clipped from V and 0 bases from J, the junction kept 12 bases outside the gene matches. This CDR3 region has 16 residues. The V gene's germline CDR1 is LNHDA and CDR2 SQIVND (reference sequence). This CDR3 is CASLLRGTGMNTEAFF. The CDR3, as DNA: TGTGCCAGTCTCCTCAGGGGGACGGGGATGAACACTGAAGCTTTCTTT.

The chain carries TRBV4-2 and TRBJ2-7; 9 positions match TRBD2. Trimming at V came to 1 base and at J to 2 bases, leaving 6 bases not matched to a gene. The CDR3 totals 16 residues. The germline gives CDR1 LGHNA, CDR2 YNFKEQ. The DNA of the CDR3 is TGTGCCAGCAGCCAAGCCCCAGCGGGAGGTACCTACGAGCAGTACTTC. It codes for CASSQAPAGGTYEQYF.